The source of this TCR beta chain is a study of shared clonotypes between healthy human individuals. Terminally differentiated effector memory CD45RA+ cells were excluded by CCR7 positive selection of CD45RO-negative cells. Donors were Caucasian adults residing in Nashville, Tennessee, USA. TCRdb's copy holds only in-frame clones and misses some; the assay was immunoSEQ multiplex PCR. Of about 820,000 clones in the sample, nearly 95% were seen once. Study findings and constraints: Non-shared clonotypes showed lower generation probabilities than clonotypes common to all four donors. Naive subsets generally had larger estimated richness than memory subsets.

This clone was detected once. Its target is not known. The V gene end was trimmed by 8 bases and the J gene end by 5 bases; junction bases not matched to a gene: 14. This CDR3 contains 16 residues. Germline CDR1 reads LNHDA; CDR2 reads SQIVND (reference sequence). The rearrangement joins TRBV19 to TRBJ2-2; 7 bases are a match to TRBD1. The sample was naive CD8+ T cells sorted from blood. The source of this sequence is a man aged 25-45 years in good health. The CDR3, as DNA: TGTGCCAGTCGGAGAGAATCGACAGGGTGGACCGGGGAGCTGTTTTTT. Residues: CASRRESTGWTGELFF. The complete variable domain, with remaining parts taken from reference TRBV19 and TRBJ2-2, reads DGGITQSPKYLFRKEGQNVTLSCEQNLNHDAMYWYRQDPGQGLRLIYYSQIVNDFQKGDIAEGYSVSREKKESFPLTVTSAQKNPTAFYLCASRRESTGWTGELFFGEGSRLTVL.